Here is one T cell receptor beta chain with its context. The record originates from a study of T cell changes during pregnancy in multiple sclerosis. This CDR3 is 15 amino acids long. The ends were cut back, 8 bases at V and 0 bases at J, with 15 bases in the middle. Germline CDR1 MNHNY, CDR2 SVGAGI (reference sequence). Sequenced by immunoSEQ multiplex PCR; TCRdb stores in-frame clones only, minus some. The sample carries tens of thousands of clones, around 91% recorded once. The TCR was taken from a female donor in good health, enrolled as a control in a pregnancy study. The chain is built from TRBV6-6 and TRBJ2-3, with D possibly TRBD2 on 6 matching bases. The source material was peripheral blood, sampled after pregnancy. CDR3 protein: CASVAGPKSTDTQYF. The CDR3 coding sequence is TGTGCCAGCGTTGCGGGACCTAAAAGCACAGATACGCAGTATTTT.